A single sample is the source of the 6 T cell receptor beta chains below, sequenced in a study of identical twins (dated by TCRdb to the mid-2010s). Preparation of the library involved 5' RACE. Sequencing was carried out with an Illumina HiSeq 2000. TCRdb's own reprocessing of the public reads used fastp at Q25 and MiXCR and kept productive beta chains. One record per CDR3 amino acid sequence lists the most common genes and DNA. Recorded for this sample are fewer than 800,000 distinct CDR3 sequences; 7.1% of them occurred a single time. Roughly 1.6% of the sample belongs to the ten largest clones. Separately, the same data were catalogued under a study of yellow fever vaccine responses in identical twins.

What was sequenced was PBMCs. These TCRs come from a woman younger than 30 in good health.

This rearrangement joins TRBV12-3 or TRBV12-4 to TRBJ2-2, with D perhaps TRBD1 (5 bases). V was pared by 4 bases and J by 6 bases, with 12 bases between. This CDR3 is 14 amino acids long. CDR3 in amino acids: CASSWPGFPGELFF. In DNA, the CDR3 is TGTGCCAGCAGTTGGCCAGGGTTTCCCGGGGAGCTGTTTTTT.

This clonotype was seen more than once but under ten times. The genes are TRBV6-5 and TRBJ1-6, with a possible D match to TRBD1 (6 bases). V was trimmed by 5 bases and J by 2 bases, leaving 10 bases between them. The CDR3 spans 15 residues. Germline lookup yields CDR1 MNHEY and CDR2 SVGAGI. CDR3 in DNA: TGTGCCAGCAGTACTTGGACAGCCTATAATTCACCCCTCCACTTT. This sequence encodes CASSTWTAYNSPLHF.

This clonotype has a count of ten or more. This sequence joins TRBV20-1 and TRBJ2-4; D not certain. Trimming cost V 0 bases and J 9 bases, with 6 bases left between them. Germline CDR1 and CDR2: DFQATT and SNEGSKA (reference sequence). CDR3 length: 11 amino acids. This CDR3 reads CSAREFGIQYF. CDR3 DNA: TGCAGTGCTAGAGAGTTCGGCATTCAGTACTTC.

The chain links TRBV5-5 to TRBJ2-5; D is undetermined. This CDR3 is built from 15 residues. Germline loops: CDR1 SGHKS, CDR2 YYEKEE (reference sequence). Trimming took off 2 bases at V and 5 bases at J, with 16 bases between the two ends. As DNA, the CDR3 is TGTGCCAGCAGCTTTTTGTCCGTGGTAGTGGAGACCCAGTACTTC. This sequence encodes CASSFLSVVVETQYF.

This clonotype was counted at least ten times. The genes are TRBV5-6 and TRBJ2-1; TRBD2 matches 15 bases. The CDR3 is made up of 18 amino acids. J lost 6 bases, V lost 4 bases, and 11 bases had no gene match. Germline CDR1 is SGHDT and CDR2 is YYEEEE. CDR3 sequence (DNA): TGTGCCAGCAGCCCAACCGCTGGGACTAGCGGGGGGCTCAATGAGCAGTTCTTC. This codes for CASSPTAGTSGGLNEQFF.

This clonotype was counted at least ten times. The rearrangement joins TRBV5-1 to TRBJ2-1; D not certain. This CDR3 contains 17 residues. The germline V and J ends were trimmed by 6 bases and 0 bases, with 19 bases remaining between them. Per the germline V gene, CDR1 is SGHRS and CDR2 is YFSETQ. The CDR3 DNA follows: TGCGCCAGCAAAGGAAATCCGACGGGCAGCTCCTACAATGAGCAGTTCTTC. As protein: CASKGNPTGSSYNEQFF.